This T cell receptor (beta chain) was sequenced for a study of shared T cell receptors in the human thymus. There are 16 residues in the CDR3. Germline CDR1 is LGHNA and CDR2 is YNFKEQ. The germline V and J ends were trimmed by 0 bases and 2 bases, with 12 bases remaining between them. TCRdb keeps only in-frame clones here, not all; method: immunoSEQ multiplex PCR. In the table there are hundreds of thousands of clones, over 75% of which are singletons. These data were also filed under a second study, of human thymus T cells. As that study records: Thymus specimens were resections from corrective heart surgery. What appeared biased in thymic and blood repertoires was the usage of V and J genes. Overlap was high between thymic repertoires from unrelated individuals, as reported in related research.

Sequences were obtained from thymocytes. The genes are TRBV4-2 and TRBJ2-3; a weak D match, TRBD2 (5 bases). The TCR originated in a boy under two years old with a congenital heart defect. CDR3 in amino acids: CASSQDDYGHTDTQYF. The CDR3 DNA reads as TGTGCCAGCAGCCAAGACGACTACGGTCACACAGATACGCAGTATTTT.